This T cell receptor beta chain emerged from a study of early T cells in non-severe SARS-CoV-2 infection. About the study: The chains were unpaired, and the sequenced material was bulk RNA from unsorted whole blood.

Many counts were recorded for this clonotype. Individual cDNA molecules were tagged with unique molecular identifiers. In TCRdb, the 5' RACE reads were re-called with MiXCR into one record per CDR3 protein. Altogether 45,000 to 70,000 distinct CDR3 sequences are present, approximately 6% being singletons, with the ten largest covering approximately 4.1%. Germline V gene lookup returns CDR1 WSHSY and CDR2 SAAADI. V shed 10 bases and J 2 bases; nucleotides not matched to a gene: 9. The CDR3 runs to 15 residues. The sequence derives from an adult who was a healthcare worker with PCR-confirmed SARS-CoV-2 infection or an uninfected control (not recorded which). The chain carries TRBV10-2 and TRBJ2-7; 12 positions match TRBD2. The sample was whole blood. The CDR3 region has the DNA TGCGCCACCCTTCCTCTAGCGGGGGGGGCCTACGAGCAGTACTTC. Translating gives CATLPLAGGAYEQYF.